This T cell receptor (beta chain) emerged from a study of blood T cell repertoires in COVID-19. Study-wide background: Samples of COVID-19 (acute and convalescent) were obtained from the United States, Italy and Spain. T cells, B-cell-depleted T cells, or PBMCs provided the cDNA or gDNA that served as material.

Methods used by the authors: Cell counts per sample came from amplifying reference gene primers. The assay was immunoSEQ multiplex PCR, and TCRdb's table has in-frame clones only and misses some. The DNA gave D and trimming, while V, J and clone size come from that table. The sample carries 150,000 to 200,000 clones, 88% recorded once. Trimming took 2 bases from V and 4 from J, leaving 11 bases between them. This CDR3 region has 14 residues. CDR1 is MNHNS and CDR2 is SASEGT in the germline V gene. The rearrangement uses TRBV6-1 and TRBJ1-1; D is undetermined. The TCR comes from a woman aged 30 to 39 with acute or convalescent COVID-19. Sample: peripheral blood. CDR3 sequence (DNA): TGTGCCAGCAGTGAAACCCCCGGTTTCACTGAAGCTTTCTTT. This gives the protein CASSETPGFTEAFF.